These 3 T cell receptor beta chains came from one sample sequenced in a study of post-analysis software for immune sequencing data. Findings of the study overall: The five TRBV segments detected at higher frequency in patients than in controls included TRBV5-6, TRBV5-1 and TRBV20-1.

TCR beta cDNA libraries included unique molecular identifiers. Using its own MiXCR run on the PCR reads, TCRdb lists one record per CDR3 protein. Counted here are hundreds of thousands of distinct CDR3 sequences, roughly 27% occurring once; the ten biggest clones make up 0.56%. The antigens for these receptors are not known. Sequencing was performed on blood. These receptor sequences come from a girl aged 10 to 17 with multiple sclerosis.

The J gene is TRBJ1-4, the V gene TRBV7-2, with D possibly TRBD1 on 6 matching bases. The CDR3 is made up of 14 amino acids. CDR1 is SGHTA, CDR2 FQGNSA, per germline. Trimming shortened V by 3 bases and J by 8 bases, and 13 bases separated the two germline ends. The DNA for the CDR3 is TGTGCCAGCAGCTTTGTCCCCACAGGGGAAAAACTGTTTTTT. Protein product: CASSFVPTGEKLFF.

There are a few counts of this clonotype. The rearrangement links TRBV5-5 to TRBJ2-6, with TRBD2 as a possible D gene (5 bases). Germline values: CDR1 SGHKS, CDR2 YYEKEE (reference sequence). V lost 4 bases to trimming and J lost 3 bases, with 17 bases between them. This CDR3 spans 17 amino acids. CDR3 sequence (DNA): TGTGCCAGCAGCCCGTCGGGGTTCACTAGTGGGGCCAACGTCCTGACTTTC. This codes for CASSPSGFTSGANVLTF.

This clonotype was counted a few times. The V call is TRBV5-4, the J call TRBJ1-6; possible D gene TRBD1, 6 bases. Per the germline V gene, CDR1 is SGHNT and CDR2 is YYREEE (reference sequence). The CDR3 loop spans 15 amino acids. V lost 1 base to trimming and J lost 11 bases, with 16 bases between them. CDR3 amino acids: CASSLPQGGDPPLHF. The CDR3 coding sequence is TGTGCCAGCAGCTTGCCACAGGGAGGCGATCCACCCCTCCACTTT.